The clone carrying this T cell receptor beta chain appeared many times. The target antigen is unknown. The source of the sample is a study of early T cells in non-severe SARS-CoV-2 infection. Study-wide background: The input, bulk RNA from unsorted whole blood, was sequenced, and chains were unpaired.

Individually, cDNA molecules had unique molecular identifiers attached to them. MiXCR was run by TCRdb on the 5' RACE reads, yielding one entry per CDR3 protein. This table has 25,000 to 35,000 distinct CDR3 sequences, approximately 6% appearing once. Study findings and constraints: Matching results from VDJdb favored anti-spike CD8 responses, leaving private and CD4 specificities undetected.

CDR3 length: 13 amino acids. The germline V gene has CDR1 MNHEY and CDR2 SVGAGI. V lost 5 bases to trimming and J lost 7 bases; unmatched junction nucleotides: 5. The chain recombines TRBV6-5 with TRBJ2-1; 7 bases map to TRBD2. The specimen comprised whole blood, sampled at baseline. This receptor was obtained from an adult who was a healthcare worker with PCR-confirmed SARS-CoV-2 infection or an uninfected control (not recorded which). CDR3 amino acids: CASSKQGGNEQFF. The CDR3 DNA reads TGTGCCAGCAGTAAGCAGGGAGGGAATGAGCAGTTCTTC.